This is a list of T cell receptor beta chains from one sample in a study of shared clonotypes between healthy human individuals. The protocol was immunoSEQ multiplex PCR, while the TCRdb copy is restricted to in-frame clones and leaves out a portion. The table includes roughly 1,500,000 clones, 95% to 99% detected once. Sample: naive CD4+ T cells sorted from blood. Receptors originate from a man younger than 45 in good health. The CDR3 runs from the conserved cysteine through the conserved F or W. Fields, in order: V gene, D gene, J gene, clone size, CDR3 protein, CDR3 DNA. A D gene is named only where the DNA matches it firmly. Not all rows give a size; the values are once, few, many and, for expanded clones, a class.

>TRBV2|.|TRBJ2-2|.
CASSRYTGELFF
TGTGCCAGCAGTCGATACACCGGGGAGCTGTTTTTT
>TRBV19|TRBD1|TRBJ1-5|.
CASRPRGQTKRQPQHF
TGTGCCAGTAGGCCCAGGGGACAGACGAAACGTCAGCCCCAGCATTTT
>TRBV18|.|TRBJ2-7|.
CASSPQSYEQYF
TGTGCCAGCTCACCACAGTCCTACGAGCAGTACTTC
>TRBV27|.|TRBJ1-5|.
CASRYQQGSNQPQHF
TGTGCCAGCAGATACCAACAGGGTAGCAATCAGCCCCAGCATTTT
>TRBV27|TRBD2|TRBJ2-5|.
CASRLNSGRGQETQYF
TGTGCCAGCAGACTCAATAGCGGGAGGGGGCAAGAGACCCAGTACTTC
>TRBV23-1|.|TRBJ1-1|.
CASSQSIARGDQNTEAFF
TGCGCCAGCAGTCAATCGATTGCTCGGGGAGATCAGAACACTGAAGCTTTCTTT
>TRBV27|TRBD1|TRBJ2-2|.
CASSPRTTGLGTGELFF
TGTGCCAGCAGTCCACGAACGACAGGGCTAGGCACCGGGGAGCTGTTTTTT
>TRBV6-5|.|TRBJ2-3|.
CASSYFDTQYF
TGTGCCAGCAGTTACTTCGATACGCAGTATTTT
>TRBV20-1|TRBD1|TRBJ1-4|.
CSARQGARGFF
TGCAGTGCTAGACAGGGGGCCCGGGGGTTTTTT
>TRBV18|TRBD2|TRBJ2-1|.
CASSPAAGARNEQFF
TGTGCCAGCTCACCGGCAGCGGGAGCTAGAAATGAGCAGTTCTTC
>TRBV29-1|TRBD2|TRBJ2-5|once
CSVESGTSGSLETQYF
TGCAGCGTTGAATCTGGGACTAGCGGGAGTTTAGAGACCCAGTACTTC
>TRBV5-1|.|TRBJ2-7|once
CASSPTMGYSSEQYF
TGCGCCAGCAGCCCCACCATGGGATATTCCTCCGAGCAGTACTTC
>TRBV7-2|TRBD1|TRBJ2-7|.
CASSLVGTGGSEQYF
TGTGCCAGCAGCTTAGTTGGGACAGGGGGCTCCGAGCAGTACTTC
>TRBV7-2|TRBD1|TRBJ2-2|.
CASSKTGPGTGELFF
TGTGCCAGCAGCAAGACAGGGCCGGGCACCGGGGAGCTGTTTTTT
>TRBV18|.|TRBJ2-7|.
CASSPLLERPSYEQYF
TGTGCCAGCTCCCCATTATTGGAACGCCCCTCCTACGAGCAGTACTTC
>TRBV29-1|.|TRBJ2-2|.
CSVVSDLTGELFF
TGCAGCGTTGTGTCAGACCTGACCGGGGAGCTGTTTTTT
>TRBV19|.|TRBJ1-2|.
CASSVQQGDYGYTF
TGTGCCAGTAGTGTACAACAGGGAGACTATGGCTACACCTTC
>TRBV18|TRBD2|TRBJ2-3|.
CASSRRGEGTDTQYF
TGTGCCAGCTCAAGACGGGGGGAGGGCACAGATACGCAGTATTTT
>TRBV5-1|.|TRBJ2-1|.
CASSLDAPSLNEQFF
TGCGCCAGCAGCTTGGATGCGCCCTCGCTGAATGAGCAGTTCTTC
>TRBV19|.|TRBJ1-3|.
CASSLRQANSGNTIYF
TGTGCCAGTAGTCTCCGACAGGCCAACTCTGGAAACACCATATATTTT
>TRBV19|TRBD1|TRBJ2-7|.
CASRDPGQGSYEQYF
TGTGCCAGTAGGGATCCGGGACAGGGGTCCTACGAGCAGTACTTC
>TRBV9|.|TRBJ2-7|.
CASSVDPGPGEEQYF
TGTGCCAGCAGCGTAGATCCCGGGCCCGGGGAAGAGCAGTACTTC
>TRBV27|.|TRBJ1-5|.
CASSLGRGRGGEPQHF
TGTGCCAGCAGTTTGGGTCGAGGCAGGGGAGGTGAGCCCCAGCATTTT
>TRBV11-3|TRBD2|TRBJ2-1|.
CASSLTGGDNEQFF
TGTGCCAGCAGCTTAACGGGGGGGGACAATGAGCAGTTCTTC
>TRBV29-1|.|TRBJ1-1|.
CSVSQLNTEAFF
TGCAGCGTTTCGCAGCTGAACACTGAAGCTTTCTTT
>TRBV5-1|.|TRBJ2-7|once
CASSLRATYEQYF
TGCGCCAGCAGCTTGAGGGCCACCTACGAGCAGTACTTC
>TRBV11-3|.|TRBJ2-7|.
CASSYRRNSNSYEQYF
TGTGCCAGCAGCTACCGAAGGAACAGTAACTCCTACGAGCAGTACTTC
>TRBV2|.|TRBJ2-4|.
CASSDTRVSKNIQYF
TGTGCCAGCAGTGACACTAGGGTGTCCAAAAACATTCAGTACTTC
>TRBV7-9|.|TRBJ2-1|.
CASSPPGKAGSNEQFF
TGTGCCAGCAGTCCACCGGGGAAGGCGGGTAGCAATGAGCAGTTCTTC
>TRBV28|.|TRBJ1-2|once
CASSLPRTLYGYTF
TGTGCCAGCAGTTTACCCCGGACACTCTATGGCTACACCTTC
>TRBV28|TRBD1|TRBJ1-5|.
CASRSAGGAGQPQHF
TGTGCCAGCAGATCAGCAGGGGGCGCCGGACAGCCCCAGCATTTT
>TRBV19|.|TRBJ2-3|.
CASSINTADTQYF
TGTGCCAGTAGTATAAACACCGCAGATACGCAGTATTTT
>TRBV6-1|.|TRBJ1-1|.
CASSETFRTEAFF
TGTGCCAGCAGTGAAACCTTTAGGACTGAAGCTTTCTTT
>TRBV7-2|TRBD2|TRBJ2-1|.
CASSPGTNNEQFF
TGTGCCAGCAGCCCTGGGACTAATAATGAGCAGTTCTTC
>TRBV5-4|TRBD1|TRBJ2-2|.
CASSLEGQGLLLRELFF
TGTGCCAGCAGCTTGGAGGGACAGGGGCTCCTGTTACGGGAGCTGTTTTTT
>TRBV28|TRBD2|TRBJ2-2|.
CASSLAGAGNTGELFF
TGTGCCAGCAGTTTAGCGGGAGCTGGAAACACCGGGGAGCTGTTTTTT
>TRBV6-5|.|TRBJ2-2|.
CASSYFGHGVNGELFF
TGTGCCAGCAGTTACTTTGGACACGGTGTAAACGGGGAGCTGTTTTTT
>TRBV6-6|.|TRBJ2-5|once
CASSWGKETQYF
TGTGCCAGCAGTTGGGGGAAAGAGACCCAGTACTTC
>TRBV18|.|TRBJ2-7|.
CATSDSGRTYEQYF
TGTGCCACCTCCGACTCGGGCCGCACCTACGAGCAGTACTTC
>TRBV18|.|TRBJ2-7|.
CASSPGYEQYF
TGTGCCAGCTCACCTGGTTACGAGCAGTACTTC
>TRBV15|TRBD1|TRBJ2-7|.
CATSRSPGQGPLEQYF
TGTGCCACCAGCAGATCCCCGGGACAGGGTCCCCTCGAGCAGTACTTC
>TRBV28|TRBD1|TRBJ1-5|.
CASRPTGGRGNQPQHF
TGTGCCAGCAGACCCACAGGGGGAAGGGGCAATCAGCCCCAGCATTTT